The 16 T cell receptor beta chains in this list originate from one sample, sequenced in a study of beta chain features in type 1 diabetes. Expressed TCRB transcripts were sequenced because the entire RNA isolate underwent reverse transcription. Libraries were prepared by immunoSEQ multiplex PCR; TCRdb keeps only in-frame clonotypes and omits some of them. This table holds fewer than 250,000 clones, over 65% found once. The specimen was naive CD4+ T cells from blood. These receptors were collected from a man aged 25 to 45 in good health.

The CDR3 DNA follows: TGCACTAGCGACCAAGAGACCCAGTACTTC. Translation: CTSDQETQYF. V usage is TRBV20-1 and J usage is TRBJ2-5; a possible D gene is TRBD2 (6 bases). CDR1 and CDR2 (germline): DFQATT, SNEGSKA (reference sequence). The CDR3 loop spans 10 amino acids.

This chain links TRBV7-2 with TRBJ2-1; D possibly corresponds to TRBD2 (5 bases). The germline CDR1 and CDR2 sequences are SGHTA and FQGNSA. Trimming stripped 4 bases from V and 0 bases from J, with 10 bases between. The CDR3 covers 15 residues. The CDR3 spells CASSSDFSSYNEQFF. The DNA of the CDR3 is TGTGCCAGCAGCTCGGACTTCTCCTCCTACAATGAGCAGTTCTTC.

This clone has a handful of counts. CDR3 in amino acids: CSVVPGSPTYEQYF. The CDR3 nucleotides are TGCAGCGTTGTCCCAGGGAGTCCGACCTACGAGCAGTACTTC. The chain links TRBV29-1 to TRBJ2-7; perhaps D is TRBD1 or TRBD2 (5 bases each). With 4 bases removed from V and 2 bases from J, the gap between germline ends came to 15 bases. The length of the CDR3 is 14 residues. Germline CDR1 reads SQVTM; CDR2 reads ANQGSEA.

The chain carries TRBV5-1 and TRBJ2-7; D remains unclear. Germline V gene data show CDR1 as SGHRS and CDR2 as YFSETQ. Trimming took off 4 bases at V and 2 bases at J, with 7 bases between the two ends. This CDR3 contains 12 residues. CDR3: CASSPRPYEQYF. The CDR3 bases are TGCGCCAGCAGCCCACGACCCTACGAGCAGTACTTC.

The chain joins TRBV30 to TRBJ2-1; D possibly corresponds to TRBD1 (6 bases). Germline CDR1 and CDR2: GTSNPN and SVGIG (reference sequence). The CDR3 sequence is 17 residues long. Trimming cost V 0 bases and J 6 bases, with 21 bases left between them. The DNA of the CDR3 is TGTGCCTGGAGTGTGAGGGGGTTGCCCCAGGCCCCCAATGAGCAGTTCTTC. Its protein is CAWSVRGLPQAPNEQFF.

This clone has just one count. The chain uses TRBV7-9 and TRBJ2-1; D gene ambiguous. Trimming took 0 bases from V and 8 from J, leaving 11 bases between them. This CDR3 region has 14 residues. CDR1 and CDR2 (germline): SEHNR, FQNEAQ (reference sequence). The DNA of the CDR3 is TGTGCCAGCAGCTTAGCTTGGCGTGGCGATGAGCAGTTCTTC. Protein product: CASSLAWRGDEQFF.

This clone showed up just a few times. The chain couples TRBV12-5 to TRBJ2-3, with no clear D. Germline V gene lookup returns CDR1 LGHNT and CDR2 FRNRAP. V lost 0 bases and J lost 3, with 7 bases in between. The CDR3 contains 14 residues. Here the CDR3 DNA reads TGTGCTAGTGGTTTGGTACCTCAGACAGATACGCAGTATTTT. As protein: CASGLVPQTDTQYF.

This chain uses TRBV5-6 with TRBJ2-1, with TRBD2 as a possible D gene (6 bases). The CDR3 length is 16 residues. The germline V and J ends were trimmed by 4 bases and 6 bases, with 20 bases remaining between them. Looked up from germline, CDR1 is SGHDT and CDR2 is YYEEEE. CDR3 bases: TGTGCCAGCAGCCCCTTAGAGGGAGGAAAGGTCAATGAGCAGTTCTTC. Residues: CASSPLEGGKVNEQFF.

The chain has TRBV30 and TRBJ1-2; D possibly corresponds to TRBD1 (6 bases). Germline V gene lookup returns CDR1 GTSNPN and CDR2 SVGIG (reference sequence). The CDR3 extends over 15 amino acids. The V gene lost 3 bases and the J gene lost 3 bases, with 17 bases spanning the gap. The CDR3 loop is CAWSPNRVRDYGYTF. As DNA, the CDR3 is TGTGCCTGGAGCCCGAACAGGGTCAGAGACTATGGCTACACCTTC. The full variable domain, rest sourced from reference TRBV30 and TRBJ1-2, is SQTIHQWPATLVQPVGSPLSLECTVEGTSNPNLYWYRQAAGRGLQLLFYSVGIGQISSEVPQNLSASRPQDRQFILSSKKLLLSDSGFYLCAWSPNRVRDYGYTFGSGTRLTVV.

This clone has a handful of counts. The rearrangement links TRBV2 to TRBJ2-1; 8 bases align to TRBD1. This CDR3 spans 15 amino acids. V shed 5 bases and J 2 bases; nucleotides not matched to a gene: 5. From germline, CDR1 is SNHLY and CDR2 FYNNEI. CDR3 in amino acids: CASSKDRVAYNEQFF. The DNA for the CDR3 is TGTGCCAGCAGTAAGGACAGGGTGGCCTACAATGAGCAGTTCTTC.

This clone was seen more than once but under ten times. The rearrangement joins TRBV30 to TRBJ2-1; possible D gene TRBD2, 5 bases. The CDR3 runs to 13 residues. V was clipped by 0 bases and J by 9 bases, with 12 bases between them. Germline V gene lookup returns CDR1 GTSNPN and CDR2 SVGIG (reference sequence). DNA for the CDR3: TGTGCCTGGAGTGTAGACCCGGGGAGTGAGCAGTTCTTC. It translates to CAWSVDPGSEQFF.

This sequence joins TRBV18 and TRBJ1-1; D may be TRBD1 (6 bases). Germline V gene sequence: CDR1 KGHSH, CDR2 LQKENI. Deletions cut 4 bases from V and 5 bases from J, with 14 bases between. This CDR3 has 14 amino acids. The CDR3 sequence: CASSRRTVETEAFF. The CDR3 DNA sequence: TGTGCCAGCTCACGTCGGACAGTGGAAACTGAAGCTTTCTTT.

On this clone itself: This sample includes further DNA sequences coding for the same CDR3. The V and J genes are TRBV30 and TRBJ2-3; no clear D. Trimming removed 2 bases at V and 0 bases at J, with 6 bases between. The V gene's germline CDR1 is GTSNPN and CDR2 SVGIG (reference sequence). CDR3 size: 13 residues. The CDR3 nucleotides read TGTGCCTGGAGTCCGGCTAGCACAGATACGCAGTATTTT. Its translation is CAWSPASTDTQYF.

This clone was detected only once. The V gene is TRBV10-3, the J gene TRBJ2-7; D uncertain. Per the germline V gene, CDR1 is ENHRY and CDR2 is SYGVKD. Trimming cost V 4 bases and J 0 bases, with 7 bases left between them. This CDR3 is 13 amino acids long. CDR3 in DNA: TGTGCCATCAGTGTGGAAGTCTCCTACGAGCAGTACTTC. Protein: CAISVEVSYEQYF.

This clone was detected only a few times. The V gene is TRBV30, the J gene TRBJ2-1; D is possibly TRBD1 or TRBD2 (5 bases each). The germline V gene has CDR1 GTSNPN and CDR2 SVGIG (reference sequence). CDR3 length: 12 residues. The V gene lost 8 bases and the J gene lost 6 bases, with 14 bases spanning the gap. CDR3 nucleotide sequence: TGTGCCGTCCGGGACGGGCCCAATGAGCAGTTCTTC. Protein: CAVRDGPNEQFF.

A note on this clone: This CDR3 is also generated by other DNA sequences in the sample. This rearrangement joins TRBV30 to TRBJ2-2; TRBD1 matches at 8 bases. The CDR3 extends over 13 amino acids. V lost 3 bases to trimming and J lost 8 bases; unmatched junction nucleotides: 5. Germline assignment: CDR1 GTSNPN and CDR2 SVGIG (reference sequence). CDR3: CAWSRQGTGELFF. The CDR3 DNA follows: TGTGCCTGGAGCCGACAGGGGACGGGGGAGCTGTTTTTT.